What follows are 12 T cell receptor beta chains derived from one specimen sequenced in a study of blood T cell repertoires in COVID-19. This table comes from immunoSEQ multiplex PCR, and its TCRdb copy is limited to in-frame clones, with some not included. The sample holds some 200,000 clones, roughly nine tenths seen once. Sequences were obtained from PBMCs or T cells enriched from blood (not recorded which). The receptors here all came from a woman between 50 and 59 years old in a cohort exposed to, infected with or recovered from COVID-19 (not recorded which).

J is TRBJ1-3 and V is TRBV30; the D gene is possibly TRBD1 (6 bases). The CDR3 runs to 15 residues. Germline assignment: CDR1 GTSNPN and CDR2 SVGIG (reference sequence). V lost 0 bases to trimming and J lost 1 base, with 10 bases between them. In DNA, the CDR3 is TGTGCCTGGAGTGTGGACAGTAAATCTGGAAACACCATATATTTT. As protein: CAWSVDSKSGNTIYF. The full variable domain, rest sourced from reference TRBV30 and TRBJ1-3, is SQTIHQWPATLVQPVGSPLSLECTVEGTSNPNLYWYRQAAGRGLQLLFYSVGIGQISSEVPQNLSASRPQDRQFILSSKKLLLSDSGFYLCAWSVDSKSGNTIYFGEGSWLTVV.

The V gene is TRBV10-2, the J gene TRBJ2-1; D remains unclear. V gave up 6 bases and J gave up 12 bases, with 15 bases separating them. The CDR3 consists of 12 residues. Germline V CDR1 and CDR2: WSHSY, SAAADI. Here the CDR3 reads CASSPFASGQFF. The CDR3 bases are TGCGCCAGCAGCCCTTTCGCCTCGGGGCAGTTCTTC.

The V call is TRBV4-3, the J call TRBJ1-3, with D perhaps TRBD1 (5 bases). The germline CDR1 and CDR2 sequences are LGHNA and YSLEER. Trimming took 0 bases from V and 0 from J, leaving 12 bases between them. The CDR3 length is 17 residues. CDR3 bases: TGCGCCAGCAGCCAAGACGCAATTGGGGCCTCTGGAAACACCATATATTTT. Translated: CASSQDAIGASGNTIYF.

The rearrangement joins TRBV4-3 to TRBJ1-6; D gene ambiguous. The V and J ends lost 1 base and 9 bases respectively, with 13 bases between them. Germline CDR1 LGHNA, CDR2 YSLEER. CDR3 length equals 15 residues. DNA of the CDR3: TGCGCCAGCAGCCAAGTTACGGGGATGGGTTCACCCCTCCACTTT. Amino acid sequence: CASSQVTGMGSPLHF.

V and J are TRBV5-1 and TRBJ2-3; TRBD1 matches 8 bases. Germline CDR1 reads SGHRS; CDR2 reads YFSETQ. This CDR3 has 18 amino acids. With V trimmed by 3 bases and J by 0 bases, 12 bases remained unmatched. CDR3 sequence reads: CASSYGQGSSSSTDTQYF. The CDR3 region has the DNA TGCGCCAGCAGCTACGGACAGGGTTCGTCCTCTAGCACAGATACGCAGTATTTT.

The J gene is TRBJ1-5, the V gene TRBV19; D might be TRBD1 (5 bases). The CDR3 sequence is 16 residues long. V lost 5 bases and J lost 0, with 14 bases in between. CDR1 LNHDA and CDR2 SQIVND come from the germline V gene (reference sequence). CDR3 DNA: TGTGCCAGTAGTCGCCGGGGGGACTATAGCAATCAGCCCCAGCATTTT. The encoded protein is CASSRRGDYSNQPQHF.

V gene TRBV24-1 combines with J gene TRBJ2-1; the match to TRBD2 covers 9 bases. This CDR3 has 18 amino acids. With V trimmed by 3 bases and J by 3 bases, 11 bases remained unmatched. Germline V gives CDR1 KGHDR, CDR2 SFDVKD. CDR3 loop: CATSDRSGGRLGYNEQFF. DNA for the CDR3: TGTGCCACCAGTGATAGAAGCGGGGGGCGGTTAGGCTACAATGAGCAGTTCTTC.

The CDR3 protein is CASSVGTGFSNQPQHF. CDR3 DNA: TGTGCCAGCAGTGTCGGGACAGGTTTTAGCAATCAGCCCCAGCATTTT. V and J are TRBV28 and TRBJ1-5; TRBD1 matches at 8 bases. The trim removed 5 bases at V and 0 bases at J, leaving 6 bases unmatched. Germline CDR1 is MDHEN and CDR2 is SYDVKM. The CDR3 covers 16 residues.

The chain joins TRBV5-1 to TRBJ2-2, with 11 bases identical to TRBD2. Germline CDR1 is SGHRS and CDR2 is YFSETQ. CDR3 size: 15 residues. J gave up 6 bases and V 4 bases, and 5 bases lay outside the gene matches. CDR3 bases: TGCGCCAGCAGCCCCTTAGCGGGGGGGCCCGGGGAGCTGTTTTTT. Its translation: CASSPLAGGPGELFF. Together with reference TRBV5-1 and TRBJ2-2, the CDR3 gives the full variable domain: KAGVTQTPRYLIKTRGQQVTLSCSPISGHRSVSWYQQTPGQGLQFLFEYFSETQRNKGNFPGRFSGRQFSNSRSEMNVSTLELGDSALYLCASSPLAGGPGELFFGEGSRLTVL.

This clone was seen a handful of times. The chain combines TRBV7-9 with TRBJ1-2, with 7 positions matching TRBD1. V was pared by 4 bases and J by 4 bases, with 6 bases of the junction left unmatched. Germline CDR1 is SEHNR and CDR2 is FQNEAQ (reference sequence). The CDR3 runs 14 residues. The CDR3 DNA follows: TGTGCCAGCAGCTCCCGACAGGGACCCTATGGCTACACCTTC. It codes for CASSSRQGPYGYTF.

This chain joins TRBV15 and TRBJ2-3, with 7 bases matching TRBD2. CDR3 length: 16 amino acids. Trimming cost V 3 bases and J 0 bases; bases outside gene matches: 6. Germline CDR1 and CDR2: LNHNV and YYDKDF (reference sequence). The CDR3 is CATSSGLAESTDTQYF. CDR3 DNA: TGTGCCACCAGCAGTGGGCTAGCGGAGAGCACAGATACGCAGTATTTT.

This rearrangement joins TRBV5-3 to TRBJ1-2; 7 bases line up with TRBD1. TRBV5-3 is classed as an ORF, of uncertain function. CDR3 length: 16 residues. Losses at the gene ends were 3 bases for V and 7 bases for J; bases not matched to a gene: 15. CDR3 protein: CARSWVGGGKGSGYTF. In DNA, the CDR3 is TGTGCCAGAAGCTGGGTAGGGGGCGGCAAGGGGAGTGGCTACACCTTC.